Sequencing of this T cell receptor (beta chain) was carried out in a study of blood T cell repertoires in COVID-19. Across the whole study: PBMCs, B-cell-depleted T cells, or T cells provided the cDNA or gDNA that made up the material.

TCRdb's table, derived via immunoSEQ multiplex PCR, lists solely in-frame clones and lacks some. This repertoire shows roughly 200,000 clones, 80% to 90% found once; its top ten account for almost 5%. The germline V and J ends were trimmed by 4 bases and 1 base, with 11 bases remaining between them. Germline V gene lookup returns CDR1 SGHRS and CDR2 YFSETQ. The CDR3 totals 15 residues. This clonotype was sampled from a woman older than 75 with acute or convalescent COVID-19. Sequences were obtained from peripheral blood. The genes are TRBV5-1 and TRBJ2-2, with D possibly matching TRBD2 (5 bases). The CDR3 DNA sequence: TGCGCCAGCAGCACCCCGGCGGGGAACACCGGGGAGCTGTTTTTT. Its protein product is CASSTPAGNTGELFF.